This is a list of T cell receptor beta chains from one sample in a study of blood T cell repertoires in COVID-19. This table comes from immunoSEQ multiplex PCR, and its TCRdb copy is limited to in-frame clones, with some not included. The table lists under 250,000 clones, 75% to 85% of them singletons. The sample taken for sequencing was peripheral blood. The receptors originated from a woman aged 70-85 years with acute or convalescent COVID-19. Each CDR3 is given with its conserved first and last residue. The D gene is left open where the match is weak. Clone size, where shown, is once, few, many, or a class for clones that have expanded.

J	V	size	D	DNA	CDR3
TRBJ2-7	TRBV25-1	NA	TRBD1	TGTGCCAGCAGTTATACAGGGGGCTACGAGCAGTACTTC	CASSYTGGYEQYF
TRBJ1-2	TRBV19	NA	NA	TGTGCCAGTAGTATGGGCCAGGCAGCTAACTATGGCTACACCTTC	CASSMGQAANYGYTF
TRBJ1-5	TRBV4-1	NA	TRBD1	TGCGCCAGCAGCCAAGACGTAGGGGGCTTTCAGCCCCAGCATTTT	CASSQDVGGFQPQHF
TRBJ1-3	TRBV7-6	NA	NA	TGTGCCAGCAGCCCCAGGTACACCTCTGGAAACACCATATATTTT	CASSPRYTSGNTIYF
TRBJ2-1	TRBV7-9	NA	NA	TGTGCCAGCAGCCCCGTCTATGAGCAGTTCTTC	CASSPVYEQFF
TRBJ1-6	TRBV5-4	NA	TRBD1	TGTGCCAGCAGCTTGCGACAGGGTAATAATTCACCCCTCCACTTT	CASSLRQGNNSPLHF
TRBJ2-7	TRBV5-1	NA	NA	TGCGCCAGCAGCTTGGGGGGCCCAGAAGAGCAGTACTTC	CASSLGGPEEQYF
TRBJ1-6	TRBV7-9	NA	NA	TGTGCCAGCAGCTTAGGAACAGGTCTTGGGAATTCACCCCTCCACTTT	CASSLGTGLGNSPLHF
TRBJ2-7	TRBV6-6	NA	NA	TGTGCCAGCAGTTACTCTTCACGGTCCTACGAGCAGTACTTC	CASSYSSRSYEQYF
TRBJ2-6	TRBV3-1/TRBV3-2	NA	NA	TGTGCCAGCAGCCAAGATGGCGGGGCCAACGTCCTGACTTTC	CASSQDGGANVLTF
TRBJ2-5	TRBV5-1	NA	TRBD2	TGCGCCAGCAGCCCTCGACTAGCAGGCGAGACCCAGTACTTC	CASSPRLAGETQYF
TRBJ2-7	TRBV7-2	NA	NA	TGTGCCAGCAGTCAGGTACAGGGCTACGAGCAGTACTTC	CASSQVQGYEQYF
TRBJ1-5	TRBV7-8	NA	TRBD1	TGTGCCAGCAGCCCGCACAGCTCAACAGGGGATCAGCCCCAGCATTTT	CASSPHSSTGDQPQHF
TRBJ1-6	TRBV27	few	TRBD1	TGTGCCAGCACCATGCCGGGACAGGGTGGATTGTGGGGAAATTCACCCCTCCACTTT	CASTMPGQGGLWGNSPLHF
TRBJ1-5	TRBV18	once	TRBD1	TGTGCCAGCTCACCAGACAGGGGAGAGCAGCCCCAGCATTTT	CASSPDRGEQPQHF
TRBJ2-1	TRBV2	NA	NA	TGTGCCAGCACCAGGGATGAGCAGTTCTTC	CASTRDEQFF
TRBJ1-2	TRBV30	NA	TRBD1	TGTGCCTGGAGTGTACAACAGGGGAATGGCTACACCTTC	CAWSVQQGNGYTF
TRBJ2-5	TRBV10-2	NA	TRBD2	TGCGCCAGCAGAGCTACCCCACTAGCGGGGGGGCCAGAGACCCAGTACTTC	CASRATPLAGGPETQYF
TRBJ2-1	TRBV7-8	NA	TRBD2	TGTGCCAGCACCCCAAAGACTAGCGGGGGAGTTGAGCAGTTCTTC	CASTPKTSGGVEQFF
TRBJ1-1	TRBV6-5	NA	TRBD1	TGTGCCAGCAGTTCGTCCGGGACAGTCGTCTTCCGTGAAGCTTTCTTT	CASSSSGTVVFREAFF
TRBJ1-5	TRBV2	NA	TRBD1	TGTGCCAGCAGGGCGACAGGGGTGCGGCAGCCCCAGCATTTT	CASRATGVRQPQHF
TRBJ1-3	TRBV5-8	NA	TRBD1	TGTGCCAGCAGCTCGGGGACAGGGCCCTCTGGAAACACCATATATTTT	CASSSGTGPSGNTIYF
TRBJ2-7	TRBV27	once	NA	TGTGCCAGCAGTTTAGGGCACTCCTACGAGCAGTACTTC	CASSLGHSYEQYF
TRBJ1-5	TRBV6-6	NA	NA	TGTGCCAGCAGTTACCCCCAGGGCAATCAGCCCCAGCATTTT	CASSYPQGNQPQHF
TRBJ1-3	TRBV30	few	NA	TGTGCCTGGAGTACGACGGAGACTGGAAACACCATATATTTT	CAWSTTETGNTIYF
TRBJ2-7	TRBV10-1	once	NA	TGCGCCAGCAGTGACCAGGGCTACGAGCAGTACTTC	CASSDQGYEQYF
TRBJ2-2	TRBV3-1/TRBV3-2	NA	NA	TGTGCCAGCAGCCCTACCGACTGGACAAGGGAGCTGTTTTTT	CASSPTDWTRELFF
TRBJ2-5	TRBV7-8	once	NA	TGTGCCAGCAGCTTAGGAGGTCTAGCGTCGGAGACCCAGTACTTC	CASSLGGLASETQYF
TRBJ2-2	TRBV7-8	NA	TRBD1	TGTGCCAGCGGGACAGGGGGCCCATTGATCACCGGGGAGCTGTTTTTT	CASGTGGPLITGELFF
TRBJ2-7	TRBV6-5	NA	NA	TGTGCCACGGCGGACTGGAGCTCCTACGAGCAGTACTTC	CATADWSSYEQYF
TRBJ2-5	TRBV5-1	once	NA	TGCGCCAGCAGCTTGGTGGGGGCTTTGGGGGAGACCCAGTACTTC	CASSLVGALGETQYF
TRBJ1-5	TRBV9	once	NA	TGTGCCAGCAGCGTAGGGACCGGGGATCAGCCCCAGCATTTT	CASSVGTGDQPQHF
TRBJ1-5	TRBV5-1	once	NA	TGCGCCAGCAGCTTGGATGGGACAACTGGGCCCCAGCATTTT	CASSLDGTTGPQHF
TRBJ1-1	TRBV28	few	TRBD1	TGTGCCAGCAAAACAGGGGGCGGGAAAGGCACTGAAGCTTTCTTT	CASKTGGGKGTEAFF
TRBJ2-5	TRBV7-2	NA	TRBD2	TGTGCCAGCAGCTCCTACTTTTCGGGGGGTACAGAGACCCAGTACTTC	CASSSYFSGGTETQYF
TRBJ2-7	TRBV3-1/TRBV3-2	few	NA	TGTGCCAGCAGCCAATCGACCATACCAGGGTACGAGCAGTACTTC	CASSQSTIPGYEQYF
TRBJ1-5	TRBV15	NA	TRBD1	TGTGCCACCAGCAGAAGGAGACAGGGGACCACTAATCAGCCCCAGCATTTT	CATSRRRQGTTNQPQHF
TRBJ1-4	TRBV7-9	NA	NA	TGTGCCAGCAGCCAGGGCAGCCTAAATGAAAAACTGTTTTTT	CASSQGSLNEKLFF
TRBJ1-3	TRBV6-5	NA	NA	TGTGCCAGCAGACTACCTCACGCAAACACCATATATTTT	CASRLPHANTIYF